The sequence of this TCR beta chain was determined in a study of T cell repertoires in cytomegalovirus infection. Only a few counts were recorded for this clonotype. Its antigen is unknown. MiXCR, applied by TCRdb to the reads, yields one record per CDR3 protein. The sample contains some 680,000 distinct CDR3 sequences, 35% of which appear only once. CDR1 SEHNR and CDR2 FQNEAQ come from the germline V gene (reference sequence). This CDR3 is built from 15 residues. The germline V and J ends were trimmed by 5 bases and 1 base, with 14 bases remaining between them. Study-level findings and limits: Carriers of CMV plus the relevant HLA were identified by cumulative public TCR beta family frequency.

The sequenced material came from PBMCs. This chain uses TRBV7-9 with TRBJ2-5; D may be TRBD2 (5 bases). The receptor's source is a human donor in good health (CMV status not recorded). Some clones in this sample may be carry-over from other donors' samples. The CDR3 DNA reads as TGTGCCAGCAGCGCCCCCAGTGGGAGCCAAGAGACCCAGTACTTC. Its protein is CASSAPSGSQETQYF.